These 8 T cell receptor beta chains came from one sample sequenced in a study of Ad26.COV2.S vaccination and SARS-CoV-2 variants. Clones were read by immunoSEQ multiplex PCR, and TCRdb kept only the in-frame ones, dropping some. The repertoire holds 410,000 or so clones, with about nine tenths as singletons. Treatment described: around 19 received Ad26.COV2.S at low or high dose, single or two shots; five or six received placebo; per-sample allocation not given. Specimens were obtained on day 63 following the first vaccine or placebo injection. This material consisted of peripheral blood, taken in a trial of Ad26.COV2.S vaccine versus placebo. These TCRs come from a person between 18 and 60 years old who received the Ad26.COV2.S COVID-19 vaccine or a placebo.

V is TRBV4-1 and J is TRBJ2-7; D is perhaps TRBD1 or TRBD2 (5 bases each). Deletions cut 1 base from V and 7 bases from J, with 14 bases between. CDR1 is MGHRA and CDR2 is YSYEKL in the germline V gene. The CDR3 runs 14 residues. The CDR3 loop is CASSQAPGGQEQYF. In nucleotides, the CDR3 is TGCGCCAGCAGCCAAGCCCCTGGGGGTCAGGAGCAGTACTTC.

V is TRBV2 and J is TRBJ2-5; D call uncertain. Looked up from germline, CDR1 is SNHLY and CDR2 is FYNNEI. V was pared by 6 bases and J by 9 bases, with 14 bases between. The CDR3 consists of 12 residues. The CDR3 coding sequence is TGTGCCAGCAGACGGTCCGGCCCGGCCCAGTACTTC. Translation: CASRRSGPAQYF.

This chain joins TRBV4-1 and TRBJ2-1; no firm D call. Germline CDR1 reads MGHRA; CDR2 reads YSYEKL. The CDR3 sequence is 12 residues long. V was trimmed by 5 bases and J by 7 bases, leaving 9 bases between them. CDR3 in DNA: TGCGCCAGCAGCATACGCTATAATGAGCAGTTCTTC. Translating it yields CASSIRYNEQFF.

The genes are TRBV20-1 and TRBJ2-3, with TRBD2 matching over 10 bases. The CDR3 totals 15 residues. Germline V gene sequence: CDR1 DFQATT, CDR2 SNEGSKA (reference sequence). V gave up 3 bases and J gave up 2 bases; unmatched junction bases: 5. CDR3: CSASPLAGITDTQYF. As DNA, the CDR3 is TGCAGTGCTAGTCCACTAGCGGGGATCACAGATACGCAGTATTTT.

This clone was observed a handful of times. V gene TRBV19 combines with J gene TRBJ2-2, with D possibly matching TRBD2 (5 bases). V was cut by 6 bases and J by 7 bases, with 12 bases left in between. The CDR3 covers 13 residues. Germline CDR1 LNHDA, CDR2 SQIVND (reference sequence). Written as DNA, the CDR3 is TGTGCCAGTAGGCAAAGGGAGATCGGGGAGCTGTTTTTT. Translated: CASRQREIGELFF.

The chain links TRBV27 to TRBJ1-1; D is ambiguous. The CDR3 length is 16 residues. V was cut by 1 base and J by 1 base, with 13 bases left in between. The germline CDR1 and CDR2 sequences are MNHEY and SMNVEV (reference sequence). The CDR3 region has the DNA TGTGCCAGCAGTTTATATCGGGCCCAGAGGAACACTGAAGCTTTCTTT. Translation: CASSLYRAQRNTEAFF.

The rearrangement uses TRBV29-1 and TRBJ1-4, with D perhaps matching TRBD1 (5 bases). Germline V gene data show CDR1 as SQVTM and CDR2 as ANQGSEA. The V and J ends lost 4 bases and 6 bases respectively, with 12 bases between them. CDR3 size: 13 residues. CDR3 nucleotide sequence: TGCAGCGTTGGCCCGGACAACCATGAAAAACTGTTTTTT. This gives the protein CSVGPDNHEKLFF.

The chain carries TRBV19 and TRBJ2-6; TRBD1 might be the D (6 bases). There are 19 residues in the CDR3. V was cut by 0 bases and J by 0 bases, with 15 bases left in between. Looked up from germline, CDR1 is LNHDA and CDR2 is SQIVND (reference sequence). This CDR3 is CASSIERAGAGSGANVLTF. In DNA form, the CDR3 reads TGTGCCAGTAGTATAGAACGGGCAGGGGCCGGCTCTGGGGCCAACGTCCTGACTTTC.